This is a list of T cell receptor beta chains from one sample in a study of cytomegalovirus exposure and HLA in healthy donors. The assay was immunoSEQ multiplex PCR, and TCRdb's table has in-frame clones only and misses some. The sample has 200,000 to 250,000 clones; under 80% are singletons. Sequenced input: PBMCs. These receptors all stem from a girl aged 2 to 10 in good health and CMV-seronegative. CDR3s include the opening cysteine and the closing phenylalanine or tryptophan. Fields, in order: D gene, V gene, J gene, clone size, CDR3 protein, CDR3 DNA. A D gene is named only where the DNA matches it firmly. Expanded clones get a size class; other rows say once, few or many, or leave the size out.

>-|TRBV12-5|TRBJ2-5|-
CASGLSETQYF
TGTGCTAGTGGTTTGTCGGAGACCCAGTACTTC
>-|TRBV6-4|TRBJ1-6|-
CASSEEGGNSPLHF
TGTGCCAGCAGTGAGGAGGGAGGTAATTCACCCCTCCACTTT
>TRBD1|TRBV2|TRBJ1-6|-
CASGRDRATYNSPLHF
TGTGCCAGCGGTCGGGACAGGGCGACCTATAATTCACCCCTCCACTTT
>TRBD1|TRBV19|TRBJ2-7|-
CASTPGTGNGYEQYF
TGTGCCAGTACCCCAGGGACAGGGAATGGCTACGAGCAGTACTTC
>TRBD1|TRBV6-1|TRBJ1-1|few
CASITGGGFAEAFF
TGTGCCAGCATCACAGGGGGCGGATTTGCTGAAGCTTTCTTT
>-|TRBV11-2|TRBJ2-1|-
CASSVNRVRVYNEQFF
TGTGCCAGCAGCGTTAACAGGGTAAGGGTCTACAATGAGCAGTTCTTC
>TRBD2|TRBV6-6|TRBJ2-1|once
CASSPTSGRAIEQFF
TGTGCCAGCAGCCCTACTAGCGGGAGGGCCATTGAGCAGTTCTTC
>-|TRBV7-7|TRBJ2-2|-
CASSVGQSAGELFF
TGTGCCAGCAGCGTAGGACAGTCCGCCGGGGAGCTGTTTTTT
>-|TRBV5-6|TRBJ1-1|-
CASSLWRPSNTEAFF
TGTGCCAGCAGCTTGTGGCGGCCATCGAACACTGAAGCTTTCTTT
>-|TRBV10-3|TRBJ1-1|once
CAIWGGGTEAFF
TGTGCCATCTGGGGGGGCGGCACTGAAGCTTTCTTT
>-|TRBV5-1|TRBJ1-5|-
CASSFDSYQPQHF
TGCGCCAGCAGCTTTGACAGCTATCAGCCCCAGCATTTT